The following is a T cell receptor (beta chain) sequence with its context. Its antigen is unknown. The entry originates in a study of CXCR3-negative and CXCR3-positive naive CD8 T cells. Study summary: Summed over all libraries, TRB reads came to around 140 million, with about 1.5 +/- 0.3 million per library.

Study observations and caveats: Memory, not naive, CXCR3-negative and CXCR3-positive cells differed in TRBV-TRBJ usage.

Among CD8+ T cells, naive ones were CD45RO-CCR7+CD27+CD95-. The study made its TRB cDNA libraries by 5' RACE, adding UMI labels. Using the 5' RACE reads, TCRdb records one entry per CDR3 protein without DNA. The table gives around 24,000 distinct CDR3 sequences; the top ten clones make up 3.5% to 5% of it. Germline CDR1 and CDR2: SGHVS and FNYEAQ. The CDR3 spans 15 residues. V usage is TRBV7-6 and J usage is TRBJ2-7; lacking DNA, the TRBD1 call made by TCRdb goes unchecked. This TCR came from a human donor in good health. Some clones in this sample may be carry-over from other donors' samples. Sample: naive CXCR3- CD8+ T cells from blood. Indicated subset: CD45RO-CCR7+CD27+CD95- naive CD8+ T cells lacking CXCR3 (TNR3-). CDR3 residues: CASSLDRDISYEQYF.